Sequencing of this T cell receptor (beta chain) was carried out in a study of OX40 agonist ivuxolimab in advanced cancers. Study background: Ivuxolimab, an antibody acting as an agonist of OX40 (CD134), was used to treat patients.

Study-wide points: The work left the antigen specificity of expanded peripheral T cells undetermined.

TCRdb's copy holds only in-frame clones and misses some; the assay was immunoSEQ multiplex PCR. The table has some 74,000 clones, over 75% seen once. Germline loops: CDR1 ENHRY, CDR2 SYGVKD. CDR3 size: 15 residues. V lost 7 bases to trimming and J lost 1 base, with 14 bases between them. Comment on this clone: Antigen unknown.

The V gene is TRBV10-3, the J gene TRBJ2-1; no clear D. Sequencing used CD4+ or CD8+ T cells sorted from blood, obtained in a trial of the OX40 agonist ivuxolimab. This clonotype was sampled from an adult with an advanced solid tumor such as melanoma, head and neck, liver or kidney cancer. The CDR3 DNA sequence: TGTGCCATCACCCGCCCACAGAGATCCTACAATGAGCAGTTCTTC. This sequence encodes CAITRPQRSYNEQFF.